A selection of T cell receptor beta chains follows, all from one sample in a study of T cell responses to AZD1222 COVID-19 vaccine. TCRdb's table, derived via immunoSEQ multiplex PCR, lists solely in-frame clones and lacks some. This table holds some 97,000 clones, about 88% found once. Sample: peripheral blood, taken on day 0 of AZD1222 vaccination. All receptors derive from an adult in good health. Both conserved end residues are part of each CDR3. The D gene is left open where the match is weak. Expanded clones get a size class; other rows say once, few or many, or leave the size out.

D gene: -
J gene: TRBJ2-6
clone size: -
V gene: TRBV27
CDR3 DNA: TGTGCCAGCAGCCCCGGGCTCTTCATGGCCAACGTCCTGACTTTC
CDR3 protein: CASSPGLFMANVLTF

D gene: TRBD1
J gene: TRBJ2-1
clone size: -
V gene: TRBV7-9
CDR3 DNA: TGTGCCAGCAGCTTAGCTCGGACAGGTCGCTACAATGAGCAGTTCTTC
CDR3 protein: CASSLARTGRYNEQFF

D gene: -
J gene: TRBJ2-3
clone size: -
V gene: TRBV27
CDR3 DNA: TGTGCCAGCAGTTTTAGTCGGGCGGATACGCAGTATTTT
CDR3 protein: CASSFSRADTQYF

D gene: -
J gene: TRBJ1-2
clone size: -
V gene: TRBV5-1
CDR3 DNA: TGCGCCAGTACTTTCAACCCGGAACAGGGTATAGACTATGGCTACACCTTC
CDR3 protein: CASTFNPEQGIDYGYTF

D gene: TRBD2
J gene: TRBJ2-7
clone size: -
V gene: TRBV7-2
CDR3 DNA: TGTGCCAGCAGCTTACTCGCTAGCGGCGCCTACGAGCAGTACTTC
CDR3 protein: CASSLLASGAYEQYF

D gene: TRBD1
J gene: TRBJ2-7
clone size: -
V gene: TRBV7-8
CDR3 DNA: TGTGCCAGCAGCTTAGTTAGCGGACAGGGGGACTACGAGCAGTACTTC
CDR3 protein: CASSLVSGQGDYEQYF

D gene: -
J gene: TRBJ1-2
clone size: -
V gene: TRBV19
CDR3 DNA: TGTGCCAGTAGTATAGATGGGATAAACTATGGCTACACCTTC
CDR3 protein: CASSIDGINYGYTF

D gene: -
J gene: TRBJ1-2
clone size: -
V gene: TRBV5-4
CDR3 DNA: TGTGCCAGCAGCTACGGGTCCAACTGGGGCTACACCTTC
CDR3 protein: CASSYGSNWGYTF

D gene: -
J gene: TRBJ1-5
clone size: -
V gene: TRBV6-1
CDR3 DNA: TGTGCCAGCAGCCGACCATTTTCCCAGCCCCAGCATTTT
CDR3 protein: CASSRPFSQPQHF

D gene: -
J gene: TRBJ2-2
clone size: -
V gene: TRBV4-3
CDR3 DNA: TGCGCCAGCAGCCAAGAGTCGGGCCCCGGGGAGCTGTTTTTT
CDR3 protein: CASSQESGPGELFF

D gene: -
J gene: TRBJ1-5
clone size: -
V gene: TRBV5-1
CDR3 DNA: TGCGCCAGCAGCTTGGGATGGGATCAGCCCCAGCATTTT
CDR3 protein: CASSLGWDQPQHF

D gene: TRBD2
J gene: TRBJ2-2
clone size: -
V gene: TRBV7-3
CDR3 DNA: TGTGCCAGCAGCTTACGGGGGGAGCGGGTCACCGGGGAGCTGTTTTTT
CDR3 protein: CASSLRGERVTGELFF

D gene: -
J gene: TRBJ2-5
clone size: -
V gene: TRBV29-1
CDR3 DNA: TGCAGCGTTTACGGGGAGACCCAGTACTTC
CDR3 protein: CSVYGETQYF

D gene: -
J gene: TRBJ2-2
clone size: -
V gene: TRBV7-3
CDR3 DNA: TGTGCCAGCAGCTCTAGACTGTACACCGGGGAGCTGTTTTTT
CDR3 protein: CASSSRLYTGELFF

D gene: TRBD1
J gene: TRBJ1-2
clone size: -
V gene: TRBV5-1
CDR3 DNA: TGCGCCAGCAGCGCAGATCTAACCGGGACAGGGGGCTGGAATGGCTACACCTTC
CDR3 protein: CASSADLTGTGGWNGYTF

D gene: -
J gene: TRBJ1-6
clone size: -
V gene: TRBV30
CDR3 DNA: TGTGCCTGGAGTGTAAAGGGAATTCTGGAACGTTCACCCCTCCACTTT
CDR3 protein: CAWSVKGILERSPLHF

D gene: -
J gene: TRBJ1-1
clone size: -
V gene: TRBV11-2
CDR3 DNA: TGTGCCAGCAGCTTAGAGGCAGGGCAAACCGCCGAAGCTTTCTTT
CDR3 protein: CASSLEAGQTAEAFF

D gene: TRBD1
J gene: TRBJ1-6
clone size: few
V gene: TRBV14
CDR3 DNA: TGTGCCAGCAGCAGGGGGCTGGATTCACCCCTCCACTTT
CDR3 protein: CASSRGLDSPLHF

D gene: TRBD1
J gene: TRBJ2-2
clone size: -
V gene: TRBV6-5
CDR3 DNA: TGTGCCAGCAGGTCCACAACAGGGGCCGGGGAGCTGTTTTTT
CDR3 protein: CASRSTTGAGELFF

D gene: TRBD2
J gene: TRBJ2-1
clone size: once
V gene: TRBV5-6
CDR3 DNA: TGTGCCAGCAGCTTGCTTTCGGTAGCGGGAGGGCCCGCCAATGAGCAGTTCTTC
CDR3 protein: CASSLLSVAGGPANEQFF

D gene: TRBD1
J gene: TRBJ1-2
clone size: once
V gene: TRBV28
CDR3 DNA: TGTGCCAGCAGGGGGAAGGACAGGGTTGGCTACACCTTC
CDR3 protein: CASRGKDRVGYTF

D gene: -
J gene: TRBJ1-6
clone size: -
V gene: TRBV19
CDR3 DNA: TGTGCCAGTAGTTGGGGAAATTCACCCCTCCACTTT
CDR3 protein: CASSWGNSPLHF

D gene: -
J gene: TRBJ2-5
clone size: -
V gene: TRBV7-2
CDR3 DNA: TGTGCCAGCATCGCTCCCGGACCACAAGAGACCCAGTACTTC
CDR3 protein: CASIAPGPQETQYF

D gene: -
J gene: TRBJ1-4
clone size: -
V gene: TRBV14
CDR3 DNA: TGTGCCAGCAGCCAAGCGGTAAAGGGGTGGAGTGAAAAACTGTTTTTT
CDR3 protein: CASSQAVKGWSEKLFF

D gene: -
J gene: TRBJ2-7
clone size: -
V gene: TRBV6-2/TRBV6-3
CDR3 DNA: TGTGCCAGCAGTTACTGGGCTGGAGGGTCCTACGAGCAGTACTTC
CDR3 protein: CASSYWAGGSYEQYF

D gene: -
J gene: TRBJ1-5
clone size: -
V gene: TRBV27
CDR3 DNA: TGTGCCAGCAGTTCTGGCAGGGGCAATCAGCCCCAGCATTTT
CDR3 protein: CASSSGRGNQPQHF

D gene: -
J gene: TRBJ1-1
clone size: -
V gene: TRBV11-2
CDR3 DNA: TGTGCCAGCAGCTCGACAACAGCGAGACTTGAAGCTTTCTTT
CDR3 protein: CASSSTTARLEAFF

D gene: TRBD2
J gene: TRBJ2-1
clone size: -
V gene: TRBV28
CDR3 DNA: TGTGCCAGCAGCCTTATACTAGCGGGTCCATCCGGGGGTAATGAGCAGTTCTTC
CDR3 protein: CASSLILAGPSGGNEQFF

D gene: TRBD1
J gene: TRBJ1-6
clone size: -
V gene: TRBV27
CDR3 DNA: TGTGCCAGCAGCCCCGGGACAGGGGATAATTCACCCCTCCACTTT
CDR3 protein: CASSPGTGDNSPLHF

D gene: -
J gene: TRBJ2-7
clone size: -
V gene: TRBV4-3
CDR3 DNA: TGCGCCAGCAGCGCCCAACTAGTCTACGAGCAGTACTTC
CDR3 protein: CASSAQLVYEQYF

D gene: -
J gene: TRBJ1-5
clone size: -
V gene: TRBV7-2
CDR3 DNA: TGTGCCAGCAGCTTGGAAAAGGGGAGCAATCAGCCCCAGCATTTT
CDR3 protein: CASSLEKGSNQPQHF

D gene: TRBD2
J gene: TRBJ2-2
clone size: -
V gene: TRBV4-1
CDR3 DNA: TGCGCCAGCAGCTTAGTAGCGGGAGGCACCGGGGAGCTGTTTTTT
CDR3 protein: CASSLVAGGTGELFF

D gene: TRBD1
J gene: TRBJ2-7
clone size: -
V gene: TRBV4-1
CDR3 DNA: TGCGCCAGCAGCCAAGGGGACAGGGGGCTCCCAAACTACGAGCAGTACTTC
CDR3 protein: CASSQGDRGLPNYEQYF

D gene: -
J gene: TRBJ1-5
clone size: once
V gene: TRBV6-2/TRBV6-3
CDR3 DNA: TGTGCCAGCAGTTTCGGGGTCTATAGCAATCAGCCCCAGCATTTT
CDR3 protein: CASSFGVYSNQPQHF

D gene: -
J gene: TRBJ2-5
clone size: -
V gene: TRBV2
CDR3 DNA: TGTGCCAGCAGTGATCCCGCAGGGAGGTCTCAAGAGACCCAGTACTTC
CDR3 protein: CASSDPAGRSQETQYF

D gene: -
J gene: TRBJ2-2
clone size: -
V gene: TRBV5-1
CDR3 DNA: TGCGCCAGCAACCTCGAGCGGGCCGGGGAGCTGTTTTTT
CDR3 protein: CASNLERAGELFF